This TCR beta chain was sequenced in a study of blood T cell repertoires in COVID-19. CDR3 length equals 13 residues. CDR1 is MNHEY and CDR2 is SVGAGI in the germline V gene. V was clipped by 9 bases and J by 0 bases; unmatched bases: 5. TCRdb's copy holds only in-frame clones and misses some; the assay was immunoSEQ multiplex PCR. The table includes fewer than 150,000 clones, approximately 80% detected once. This TCR came from a woman aged 40 to 50 with acute or convalescent COVID-19. Sequencing was carried out using peripheral blood. The gene calls are TRBV6-5 and TRBJ2-7; 7 bases are shared with TRBD1. The DNA for the CDR3 is TGTGCCAGTAACAGGGGCAGCTCCTACGAGCAGTACTTC. Translated, it gives CASNRGSSYEQYF.